The following is a T cell receptor (beta chain) sequence with its context. Germline V lookup: CDR1 SEHNR, CDR2 FQNEAQ (reference sequence). The J segment lost 11 bases and the V segment lost 6 bases, leaving 12 bases of the junction unmatched. The CDR3 runs 14 residues. The data were taken from a study of cytomegalovirus exposure and HLA in healthy donors. The PCR had 60 Vbeta and 13 Jbeta primers. Libraries were prepared by immunoSEQ multiplex PCR; TCRdb keeps only in-frame clonotypes and omits some of them. The sample carries 90,000 to 150,000 clones, approximately 80% recorded once. This chain links TRBV7-9 with TRBJ2-3, with 9 bases that match TRBD2. The receptor was derived from a man aged 50 to 59 in good health and CMV-seropositive. What was sequenced was PBMCs. CDR3 DNA sequence: TGTGCCAGCAGTTGGGGGATGACTAGCGGATTGCAGTATTTT. Protein: CASSWGMTSGLQYF. The whole variable domain, filled in from reference TRBV7-9 and TRBJ2-3, reads DTGVSQNPRHKITKRGQNVTFRCDPISEHNRLYWYRQTLGQGPEFLTYFQNEAQLEKSRLLSDRFSAERPKGSFSTLEIQRTEQGDSAMYLCASSWGMTSGLQYFGPGTRLTVL.